A selection of T cell receptor beta chains follows, all from one sample in a study of cytomegalovirus exposure and HLA in healthy donors. The assay was immunoSEQ multiplex PCR, and TCRdb's table has in-frame clones only and misses some. In the table there are 80,000 to 95,000 clones, roughly 63% of which are singletons. Sequencing was done on a sample of PBMCs. These receptors all come from a woman younger than 45 in good health and CMV-seronegative. CDR3s include the opening cysteine and the closing phenylalanine or tryptophan. D genes are given only for firm matches. The listing skips clone size in some rows; elsewhere it reads once, few, many or a size class.

clone size: -; J gene: TRBJ1-5; V gene: TRBV27; D gene: TRBD1; CDR3 protein: CASSLGQGWGQPQHF; CDR3 DNA: TGTGCCAGCAGTTTAGGACAGGGATGGGGTCAGCCCCAGCATTTT
clone size: -; J gene: TRBJ2-2; V gene: TRBV10-3; D gene: TRBD2; CDR3 protein: CAISEGGTSGITGELFF; CDR3 DNA: TGTGCCATCAGTGAGGGGGGGACTAGCGGGATCACCGGGGAGCTGTTTTTT
clone size: -; J gene: TRBJ1-2; V gene: TRBV4-1; D gene: TRBD1; CDR3 protein: CASSFRDRVAAIYGYTF; CDR3 DNA: TGCGCCAGCAGCTTCCGGGACAGGGTCGCCGCTATCTATGGCTACACCTTC
clone size: few; J gene: TRBJ2-7; V gene: TRBV2; D gene: -; CDR3 protein: CASKKQGPYEQYF; CDR3 DNA: TGTGCCAGCAAGAAACAGGGACCCTACGAGCAGTACTTC
clone size: -; J gene: TRBJ1-1; V gene: TRBV5-1; D gene: -; CDR3 protein: CASSQDTYTEAFF; CDR3 DNA: TGCGCCAGCAGCCAGGACACCTACACTGAAGCTTTCTTT
clone size: -; J gene: TRBJ2-7; V gene: TRBV29-1; D gene: TRBD1; CDR3 protein: CSIRQGEYEQYF; CDR3 DNA: TGCAGCATAAGACAGGGGGAATACGAGCAGTACTTC
clone size: -; J gene: TRBJ2-7; V gene: TRBV11-2; D gene: -; CDR3 protein: CASRLLLGASYEQYF; CDR3 DNA: TGTGCCAGCAGACTACTTCTGGGGGCTTCCTACGAGCAGTACTTC
clone size: -; J gene: TRBJ1-5; V gene: TRBV2; D gene: -; CDR3 protein: CASSDAGVGQPQHF; CDR3 DNA: TGTGCCAGCAGTGACGCGGGGGTCGGGCAGCCCCAGCATTTT
clone size: -; J gene: TRBJ1-2; V gene: TRBV28; D gene: TRBD1; CDR3 protein: CASSDRGRFGYTF; CDR3 DNA: TGTGCCAGCTCCGACAGGGGGCGGTTTGGCTACACCTTC
clone size: -; J gene: TRBJ2-5; V gene: TRBV4-1; D gene: TRBD2; CDR3 protein: CASRATVSGGALGQETQYF; CDR3 DNA: TGCGCCAGCAGGGCGACCGTTAGCGGGGGGGCCCTTGGCCAAGAGACCCAGTACTTC
clone size: -; J gene: TRBJ2-5; V gene: TRBV7-7; D gene: -; CDR3 protein: CASSTRGYQETQYF; CDR3 DNA: TGTGCCAGCAGCACCCGGGGGTACCAAGAGACCCAGTACTTC
clone size: -; J gene: TRBJ1-4; V gene: TRBV7-9; D gene: TRBD1; CDR3 protein: CASSLARTGGGEKLFF; CDR3 DNA: TGTGCCAGCAGCTTAGCCCGGACAGGGGGCGGTGAAAAACTGTTTTTT
clone size: -; J gene: TRBJ2-5; V gene: TRBV19; D gene: TRBD2; CDR3 protein: CASSIAGGQTQYF; CDR3 DNA: TGTGCCAGTAGTATAGCGGGGGGACAGACCCAGTACTTC
clone size: -; J gene: TRBJ2-7; V gene: TRBV5-6; D gene: -; CDR3 protein: CASSVGRTGIEQYF; CDR3 DNA: TGTGCCAGCAGCGTCGGCCGCACGGGGATCGAGCAGTACTTC
clone size: few; J gene: TRBJ2-5; V gene: TRBV10-1; D gene: -; CDR3 protein: CASSVDRTGQETQYF; CDR3 DNA: TGCGCCAGCAGTGTGGACAGAACGGGCCAAGAGACCCAGTACTTC
clone size: -; J gene: TRBJ2-7; V gene: TRBV7-2; D gene: -; CDR3 protein: CASSLDSQDEQYF; CDR3 DNA: TGTGCCAGCAGCTTGGACAGCCAGGACGAGCAGTACTTC
clone size: few; J gene: TRBJ2-5; V gene: TRBV14; D gene: TRBD2; CDR3 protein: CASSRLRGGTQYF; CDR3 DNA: TGTGCCAGCAGCCGCTTACGGGGGGGGACCCAGTACTTC
clone size: few; J gene: TRBJ2-5; V gene: TRBV6-5; D gene: TRBD2; CDR3 protein: CASLAGVEETQYF; CDR3 DNA: TGTGCCAGTCTAGCGGGGGTTGAAGAGACCCAGTACTTC
clone size: -; J gene: TRBJ2-3; V gene: TRBV6-4; D gene: TRBD2; CDR3 protein: CASRKYGGAADTQYF; CDR3 DNA: TGTGCCAGCAGAAAGTACGGGGGGGCGGCAGATACGCAGTATTTT
clone size: -; J gene: TRBJ1-1; V gene: TRBV11-1; D gene: -; CDR3 protein: CASSLGENTEAFF; CDR3 DNA: TGTGCCAGCAGCTTAGGAGAGAACACTGAAGCTTTCTTT
clone size: once; J gene: TRBJ1-1; V gene: TRBV5-4; D gene: -; CDR3 protein: CASSPWTALNTEAFF; CDR3 DNA: TGTGCCAGCAGCCCTTGGACAGCGCTAAACACTGAAGCTTTCTTT
clone size: once; J gene: TRBJ1-2; V gene: TRBV6-5; D gene: -; CDR3 protein: CASTPGGIGYTF; CDR3 DNA: TGTGCCAGCACCCCGGGGGGAATCGGCTACACCTTC
clone size: -; J gene: TRBJ2-7; V gene: TRBV6-6; D gene: -; CDR3 protein: CASSYSGQAPGIEQYF; CDR3 DNA: TGTGCCAGCAGTTACTCGGGGCAGGCCCCTGGAATCGAGCAGTACTTC
clone size: -; J gene: TRBJ2-7; V gene: TRBV7-2; D gene: -; CDR3 protein: CASSRDTASYEQYF; CDR3 DNA: TGTGCCAGCAGCCGGGATACAGCTTCCTACGAGCAGTACTTC
clone size: -; J gene: TRBJ1-4; V gene: TRBV28; D gene: -; CDR3 protein: CASSLQGLNEKLFF; CDR3 DNA: TGTGCCAGCAGTTTACAGGGTTTAAATGAAAAACTGTTTTTT
clone size: -; J gene: TRBJ1-2; V gene: TRBV6-5; D gene: TRBD1; CDR3 protein: CASSLTGGFGYTF; CDR3 DNA: TGTGCCAGCAGCCTGACAGGGGGTTTTGGCTACACCTTC
clone size: -; J gene: TRBJ1-4; V gene: TRBV19; D gene: -; CDR3 protein: CASSMTVANEKLFF; CDR3 DNA: TGTGCCAGTAGTATGACGGTAGCTAACGAAAAACTGTTTTTT
clone size: few; J gene: TRBJ1-5; V gene: TRBV5-8; D gene: -; CDR3 protein: CASSLGVIADQPQHF; CDR3 DNA: TGTGCCAGCAGCTTGGGGGTCATAGCAGATCAGCCCCAGCATTTT
clone size: -; J gene: TRBJ2-7; V gene: TRBV21-1; D gene: -; CDR3 protein: CASSSPRRGTGPYEQYF; CDR3 DNA: TGTGCCAGCAGCTCCCCTCGTAGGGGGACAGGGCCGTACGAGCAGTACTTC
clone size: -; J gene: TRBJ1-5; V gene: TRBV14; D gene: -; CDR3 protein: CASSQSGGNQPQHF; CDR3 DNA: TGTGCCAGCAGCCAATCAGGGGGCAATCAGCCCCAGCATTTT
clone size: once; J gene: TRBJ2-7; V gene: TRBV10-2; D gene: -; CDR3 protein: CASRDSPYEQYF; CDR3 DNA: TGCGCCAGCAGGGACAGTCCCTACGAGCAGTACTTC
clone size: few; J gene: TRBJ2-7; V gene: TRBV11-2; D gene: TRBD1; CDR3 protein: CASSPGTGLQNAYEQYF; CDR3 DNA: TGTGCCAGCAGCCCCGGGACAGGGTTACAAAATGCCTACGAGCAGTACTTC
clone size: -; J gene: TRBJ1-2; V gene: TRBV4-3; D gene: -; CDR3 protein: CASSQDARANYGYTF; CDR3 DNA: TGCGCCAGCAGCCAAGATGCTCGAGCTAACTATGGCTACACCTTC